The clone carrying this T cell receptor (beta chain) was found many times. What it recognizes is unknown. A single record per CDR3 protein comes from TCRdb applying MiXCR to the RT-PCR reads. This sample carries about 780,000 distinct CDR3 sequences, about 18% of them seen once, and the ten largest clones take approximately 10%. V lost 0 bases and J lost 0, with 7 bases in between. The germline V gene has CDR1 LGHNA and CDR2 YNFKEQ. The CDR3 contains 15 residues. This sample is part of a study of response to subunit inactivated influenza vaccine. Overall study findings and caveats: Authors proposed each seasonal influenza vaccination draws in few new T cells.

The chain recombines TRBV4-2 with TRBJ2-3; D remains ambiguous. The specimen comprised PBMCs from blood, sampled more than 4 days after vaccination. The receptor comes from a man aged 50 to 60 who received an inactivated influenza vaccine. CDR3 residues: CASSQEGDSTDTQYF. The DNA for the CDR3 is TGTGCCAGCAGCCAAGAAGGCGACAGCACAGATACGCAGTATTTT.